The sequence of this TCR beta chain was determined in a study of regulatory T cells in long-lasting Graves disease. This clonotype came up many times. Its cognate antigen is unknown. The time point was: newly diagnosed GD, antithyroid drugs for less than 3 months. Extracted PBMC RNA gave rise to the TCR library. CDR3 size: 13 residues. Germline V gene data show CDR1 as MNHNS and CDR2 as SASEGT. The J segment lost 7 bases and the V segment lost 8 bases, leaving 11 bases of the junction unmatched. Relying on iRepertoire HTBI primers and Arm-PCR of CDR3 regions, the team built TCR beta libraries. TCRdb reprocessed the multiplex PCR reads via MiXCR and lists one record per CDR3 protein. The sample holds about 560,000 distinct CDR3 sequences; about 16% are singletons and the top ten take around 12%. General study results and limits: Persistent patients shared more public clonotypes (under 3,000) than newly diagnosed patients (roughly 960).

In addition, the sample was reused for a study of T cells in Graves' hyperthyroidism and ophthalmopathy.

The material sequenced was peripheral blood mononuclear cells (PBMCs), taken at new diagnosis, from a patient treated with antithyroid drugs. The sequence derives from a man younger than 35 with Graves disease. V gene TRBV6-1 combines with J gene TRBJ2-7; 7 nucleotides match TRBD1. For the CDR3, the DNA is TGTGCCAGCCTCCGACAGGGCGTGGGGGAGCAGTACTTC. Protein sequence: CASLRQGVGEQYF.